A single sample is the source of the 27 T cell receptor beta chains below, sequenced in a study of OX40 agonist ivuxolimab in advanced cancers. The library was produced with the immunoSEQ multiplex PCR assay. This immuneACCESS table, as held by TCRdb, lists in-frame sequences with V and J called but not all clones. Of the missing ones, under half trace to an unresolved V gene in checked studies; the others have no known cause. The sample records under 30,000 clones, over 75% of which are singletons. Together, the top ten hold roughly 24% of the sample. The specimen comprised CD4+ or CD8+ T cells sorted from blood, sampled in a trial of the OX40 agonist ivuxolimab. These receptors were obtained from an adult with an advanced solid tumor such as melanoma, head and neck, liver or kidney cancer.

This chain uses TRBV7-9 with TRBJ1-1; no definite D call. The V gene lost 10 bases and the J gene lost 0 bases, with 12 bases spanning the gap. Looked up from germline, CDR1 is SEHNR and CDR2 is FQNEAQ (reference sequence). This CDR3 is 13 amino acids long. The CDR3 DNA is TGTGCCATCCAACGAAACTTGAACACTGAAGCTTTCTTT. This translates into CAIQRNLNTEAFF.

The CDR3 bases are TGTGCCAGCAGTTACAGCGCGGTTAACTATGGCTACACCTTC. Residues: CASSYSAVNYGYTF. The chain has TRBV6-6 and TRBJ1-2; D remains unclear. CDR1 is MNHNY, CDR2 SVGAGI, per germline (reference sequence). Deletions cut 2 bases from V and 1 base from J, with 8 bases between. The CDR3 length is 14 residues.

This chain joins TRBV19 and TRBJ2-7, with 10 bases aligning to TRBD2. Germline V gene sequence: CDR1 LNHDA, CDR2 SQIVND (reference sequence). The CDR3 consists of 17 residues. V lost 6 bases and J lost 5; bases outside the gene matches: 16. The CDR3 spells CASSPASGRAFPHEQYF. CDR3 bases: TGTGCCAGTAGCCCGGCCAGCGGGAGGGCCTTCCCCCACGAGCAGTACTTC. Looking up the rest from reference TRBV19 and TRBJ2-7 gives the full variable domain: DGGITQSPKYLFRKEGQNVTLSCEQNLNHDAMYWYRQDPGQGLRLIYYSQIVNDFQKGDIAEGYSVSREKKESFPLTVTSAQKNPTAFYLCASSPASGRAFPHEQYFGPGTRLTVT.

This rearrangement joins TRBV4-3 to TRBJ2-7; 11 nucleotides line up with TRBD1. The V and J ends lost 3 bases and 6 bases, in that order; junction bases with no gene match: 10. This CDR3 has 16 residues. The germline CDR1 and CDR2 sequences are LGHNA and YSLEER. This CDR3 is CASSHEVAGTGGEQYF. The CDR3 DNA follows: TGCGCCAGCAGCCATGAGGTAGCCGGGACAGGGGGCGAGCAGTACTTC.

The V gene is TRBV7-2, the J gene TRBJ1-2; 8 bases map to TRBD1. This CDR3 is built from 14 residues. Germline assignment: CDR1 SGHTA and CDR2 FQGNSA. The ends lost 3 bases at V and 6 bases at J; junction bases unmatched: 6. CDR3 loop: CASSFTPTGDGYTF. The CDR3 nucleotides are TGTGCCAGCAGCTTTACCCCGACAGGGGATGGCTACACCTTC.

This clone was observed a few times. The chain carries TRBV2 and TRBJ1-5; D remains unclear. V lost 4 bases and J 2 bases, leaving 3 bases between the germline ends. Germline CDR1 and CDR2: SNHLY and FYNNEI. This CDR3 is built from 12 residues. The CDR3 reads CASSVGNQPQHF. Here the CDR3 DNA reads TGTGCCAGCAGTGTCGGCAATCAGCCCCAGCATTTT.

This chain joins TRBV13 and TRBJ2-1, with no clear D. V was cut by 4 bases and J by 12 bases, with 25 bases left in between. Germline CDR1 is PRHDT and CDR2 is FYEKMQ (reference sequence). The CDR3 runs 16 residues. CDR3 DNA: TGTGCCAGCAGCTCACCGTATAGCCTCTATAGTGATGGGCAGTTCTTC. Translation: CASSSPYSLYSDGQFF.

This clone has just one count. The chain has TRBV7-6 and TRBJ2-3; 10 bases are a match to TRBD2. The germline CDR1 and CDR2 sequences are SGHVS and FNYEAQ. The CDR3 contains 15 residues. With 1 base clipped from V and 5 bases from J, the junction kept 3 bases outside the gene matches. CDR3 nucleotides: TGTGCCAGCAGCTTAGTTATAGCGGGAGGAGATACGCAGTATTTT. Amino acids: CASSLVIAGGDTQYF. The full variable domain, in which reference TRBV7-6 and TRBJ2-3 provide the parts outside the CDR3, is GAGVSQSPRYKVTKRGQDVALRCDPISGHVSLYWYRQALGQGPEFLTYFNYEAQQDKSGLPNDRFSAERPEGSISTLTIQRTEQRDSAMYRCASSLVIAGGDTQYFGPGTRLTVL.

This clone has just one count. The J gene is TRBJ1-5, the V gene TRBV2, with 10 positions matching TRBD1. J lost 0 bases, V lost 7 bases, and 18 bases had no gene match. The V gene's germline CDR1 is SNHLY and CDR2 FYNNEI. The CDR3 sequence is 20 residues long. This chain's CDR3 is CASNGRRPGQGFGSNQPQHF. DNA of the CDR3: TGTGCCAGCAACGGACGGCGGCCGGGACAGGGGTTCGGTAGCAATCAGCCCCAGCATTTT.

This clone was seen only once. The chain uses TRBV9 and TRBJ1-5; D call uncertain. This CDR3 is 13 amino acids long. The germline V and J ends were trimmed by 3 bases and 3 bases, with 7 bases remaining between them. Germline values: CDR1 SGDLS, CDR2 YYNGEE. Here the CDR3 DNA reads TGTGCCAGCAGCGCCGGCCACAATCAGCCCCAGCATTTT. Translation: CASSAGHNQPQHF. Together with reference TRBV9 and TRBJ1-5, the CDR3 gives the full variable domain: DSGVTQTPKHLITATGQRVTLRCSPRSGDLSVYWYQQSLDQGLQFLIQYYNGEERAKGNILERFSAQQFPDLHSELNLSSLELGDSALYFCASSAGHNQPQHFGDGTRLSIL.

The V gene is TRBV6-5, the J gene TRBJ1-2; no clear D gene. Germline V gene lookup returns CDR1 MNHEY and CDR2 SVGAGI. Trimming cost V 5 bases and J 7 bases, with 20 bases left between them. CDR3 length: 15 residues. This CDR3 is CASSGEGGPLVGYTF. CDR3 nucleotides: TGTGCCAGCAGTGGGGAGGGAGGGCCACTCGTTGGCTACACCTTC.

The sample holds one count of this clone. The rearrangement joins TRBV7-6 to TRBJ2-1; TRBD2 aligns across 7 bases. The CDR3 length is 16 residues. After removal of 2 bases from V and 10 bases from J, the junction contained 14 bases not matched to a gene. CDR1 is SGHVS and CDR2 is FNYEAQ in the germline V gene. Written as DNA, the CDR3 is TGTGCCAGCAGCTTATCTCTAGCGGTCCCTCAAGGAGAGCAGTTCTTC. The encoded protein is CASSLSLAVPQGEQFF.

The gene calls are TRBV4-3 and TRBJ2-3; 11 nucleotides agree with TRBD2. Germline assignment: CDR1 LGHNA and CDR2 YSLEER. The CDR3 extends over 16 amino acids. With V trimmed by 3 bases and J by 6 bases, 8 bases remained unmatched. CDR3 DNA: TGCGCCAGCAGCCAGAATAGCGGGAGGGCCGGGGATACGCAGTATTTT. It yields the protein CASSQNSGRAGDTQYF.

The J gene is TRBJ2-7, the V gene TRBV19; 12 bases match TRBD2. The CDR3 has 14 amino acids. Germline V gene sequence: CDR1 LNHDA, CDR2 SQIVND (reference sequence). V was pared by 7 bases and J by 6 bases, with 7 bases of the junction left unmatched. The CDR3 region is CASTETSGSFEQYF. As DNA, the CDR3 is TGTGCCAGTACTGAGACTAGCGGGAGTTTCGAGCAGTACTTC.

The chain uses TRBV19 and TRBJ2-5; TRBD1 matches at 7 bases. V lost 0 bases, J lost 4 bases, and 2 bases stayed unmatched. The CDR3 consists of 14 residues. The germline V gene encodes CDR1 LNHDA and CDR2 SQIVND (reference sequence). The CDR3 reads CASSIERGPETQYF. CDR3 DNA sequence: TGTGCCAGTAGTATAGAGAGGGGGCCAGAGACCCAGTACTTC.

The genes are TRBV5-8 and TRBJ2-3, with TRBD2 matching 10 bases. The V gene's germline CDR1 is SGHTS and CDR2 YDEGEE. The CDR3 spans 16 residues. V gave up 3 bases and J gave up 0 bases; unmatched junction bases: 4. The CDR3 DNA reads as TGTGCCAGCAGCTGGACTAGCGGTTATAGCACAGATACGCAGTATTTT. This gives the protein CASSWTSGYSTDTQYF. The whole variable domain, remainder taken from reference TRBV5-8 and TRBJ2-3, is EAGVTQSPTHLIKTRGQQATLRCSPISGHTSVYWYQQALGLGLQFLLWYDEGEERNRGNFPPRFSGRQFPNYSSELNVNALELEDSALYLCASSWTSGYSTDTQYFGPGTRLTVL.

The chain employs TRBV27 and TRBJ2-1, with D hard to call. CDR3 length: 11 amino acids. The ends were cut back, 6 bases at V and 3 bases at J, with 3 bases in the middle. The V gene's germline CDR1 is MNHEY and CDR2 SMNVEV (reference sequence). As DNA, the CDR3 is TGTGCCAGCAGAATCTACAATGAGCAGTTCTTC. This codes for CASRIYNEQFF.

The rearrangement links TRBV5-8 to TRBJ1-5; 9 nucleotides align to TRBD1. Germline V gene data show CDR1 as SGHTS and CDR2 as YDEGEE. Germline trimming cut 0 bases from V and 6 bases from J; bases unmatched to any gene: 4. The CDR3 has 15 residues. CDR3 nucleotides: TGTGCCAGCAGCTTGGAGGGACAGGGAGTTCAGCCCCAGCATTTT. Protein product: CASSLEGQGVQPQHF.

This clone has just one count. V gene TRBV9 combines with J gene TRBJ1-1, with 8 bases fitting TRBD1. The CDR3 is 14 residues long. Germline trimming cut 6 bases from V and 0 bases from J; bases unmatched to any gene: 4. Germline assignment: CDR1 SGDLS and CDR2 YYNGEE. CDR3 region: CASNRQGMNTEAFF. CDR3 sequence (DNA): TGTGCCAGCAACCGACAGGGGATGAACACTGAAGCTTTCTTT.

CDR3 residues: CASSVGDLLSYEQYF. CDR3 nucleotides: TGTGCCAGCAGCGTAGGTGATCTACTCTCCTACGAGCAGTACTTC. The rearrangement joins TRBV9 to TRBJ2-7, with no clear D. The CDR3 is 15 residues long. The germline CDR1 and CDR2 sequences are SGDLS and YYNGEE. Trimming pared 0 bases from V and 0 bases from J, leaving 10 bases between. The whole variable domain, filled in from reference TRBV9 and TRBJ2-7, reads DSGVTQTPKHLITATGQRVTLRCSPRSGDLSVYWYQQSLDQGLQFLIQYYNGEERAKGNILERFSAQQFPDLHSELNLSSLELGDSALYFCASSVGDLLSYEQYFGPGTRLTVT.

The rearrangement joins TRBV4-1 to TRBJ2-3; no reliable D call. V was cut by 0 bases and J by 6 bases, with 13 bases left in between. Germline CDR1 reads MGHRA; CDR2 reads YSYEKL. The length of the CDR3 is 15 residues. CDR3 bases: TGCGCCAGCAGCCAAGATATATGGGGTGCGGATACGCAGTATTTT. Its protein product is CASSQDIWGADTQYF.

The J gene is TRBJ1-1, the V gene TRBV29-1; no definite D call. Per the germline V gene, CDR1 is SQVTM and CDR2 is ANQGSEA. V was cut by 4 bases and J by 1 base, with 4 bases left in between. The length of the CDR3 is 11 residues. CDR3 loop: CSVVPNTEAFF. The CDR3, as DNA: TGCAGCGTTGTGCCGAACACTGAAGCTTTCTTT.

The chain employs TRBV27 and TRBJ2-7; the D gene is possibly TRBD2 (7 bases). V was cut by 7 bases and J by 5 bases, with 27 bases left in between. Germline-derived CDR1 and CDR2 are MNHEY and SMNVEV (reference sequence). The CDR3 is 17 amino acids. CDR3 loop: CASIGGWVAGAPHEQYF. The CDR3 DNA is TGTGCCAGCATCGGGGGCTGGGTGGCGGGAGCGCCCCACGAGCAGTACTTC.

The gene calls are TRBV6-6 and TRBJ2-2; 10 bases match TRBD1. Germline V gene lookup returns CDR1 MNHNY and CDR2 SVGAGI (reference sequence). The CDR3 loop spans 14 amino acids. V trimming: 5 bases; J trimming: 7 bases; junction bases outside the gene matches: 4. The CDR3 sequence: CASSTTGGNGELFF. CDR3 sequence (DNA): TGTGCCAGCAGTACGACAGGGGGCAACGGGGAGCTGTTTTTT.

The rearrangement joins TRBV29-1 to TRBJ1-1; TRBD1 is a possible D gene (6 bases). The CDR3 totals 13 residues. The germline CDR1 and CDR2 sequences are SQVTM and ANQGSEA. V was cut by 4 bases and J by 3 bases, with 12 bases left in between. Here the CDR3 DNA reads TGCAGCGTTGGGGGGCCCCGGGACACTGAAGCTTTCTTT. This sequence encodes CSVGGPRDTEAFF. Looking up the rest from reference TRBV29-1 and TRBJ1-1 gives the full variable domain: SAVISQKPSRDICQRGTSLTIQCQVDSQVTMMFWYRQQPGQSLTLIATANQGSEATYESGFVIDKFPISRPNLTFSTLTVSNMSPEDSSIYLCSVGGPRDTEAFFGQGTRLTVV.

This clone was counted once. The CDR3: CASSSQAATTDSYEQYF. CDR3 nucleotide sequence: TGTGCCAGCAGCTCGCAGGCTGCTACGACGGATTCCTACGAGCAGTACTTC. This chain joins TRBV7-9 and TRBJ2-7; no reliable D call. The CDR3 runs 17 residues. Germline V gene data show CDR1 as SEHNR and CDR2 as FQNEAQ (reference sequence). Trimming removed 4 bases from V and 1 base from J, with 20 bases in between. The whole variable domain, remainder taken from reference TRBV7-9 and TRBJ2-7, is DTGVSQNPRHKITKRGQNVTFRCDPISEHNRLYWYRQTLGQGPEFLTYFQNEAQLEKSRLLSDRFSAERPKGSFSTLEIQRTEQGDSAMYLCASSSQAATTDSYEQYFGPGTRLTVT.

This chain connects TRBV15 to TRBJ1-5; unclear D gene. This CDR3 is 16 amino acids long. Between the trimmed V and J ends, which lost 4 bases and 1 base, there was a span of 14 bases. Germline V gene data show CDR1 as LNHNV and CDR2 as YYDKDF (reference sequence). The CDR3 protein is CATSTAWGNSNQPQHF. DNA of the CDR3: TGTGCCACCAGCACTGCATGGGGTAACAGCAATCAGCCCCAGCATTTT.